The following is a T cell receptor (beta chain) sequence with its context. This clonotype is classified as medium-sized (0.01 to 0.1%). The clone's antigen remains unknown. Base qualities are not at hand, and no much larger clone is one base apart. Library generation was performed with UMI-ligation and nested PCR. The beta constant-region primer consisted of an equimolar mixture of two oligonucleotides that together covered TRBC1 and TRBC2. The ligated cDNA went through four rounds of PCR with nested alpha and beta constant-region primers together with the SP2 primer. A single-stranded oligonucleotide carrying the SP2 primer and a 12-nucleotide UMI was ligated to the 3' end of the cDNA by T4 RNA ligase 1. The ligation reaction was incubated at 16°C for roughly 18-24 hours. To avoid over-amplification, PCR2 was usually performed as a SYBR Green qPCR and halted once a predetermined threshold was reached. Agencourt AMPure XP magnetic beads were used for all purifications after the first. Libraries were quantified by Qubit and checked on a TapeStation, with a main peak expected near 650 bp. Pooled libraries were sequenced on an Illumina MiSeq using v2 2x251 paired-end kits, and typically about 0.95-2.3 million reads were obtained per sample. Each sample library was pooled at roughly 4.4 nM, and roughly 5-7.5% PhiX was included to improve cluster recognition. Per the source publication's procedure: Using tag matching that tolerated one base-pair mismatch, Decombinator assigned V and J genes to FASTQ reads that had been processed by Demultiplexor. Collapsinator used UMIs to correct both sequencing errors and frequency errors arising from PCR heterogeneity. CDR3Translator translated TCRs and extracted CDR3s from the conserved cysteine to the FGXG phenylalanine, flagging non-productive sequences. Gini, Shannon entropy and inverse Simpson indices were calculated on repertoires that had been subsampled to equal numbers of UMI-defined TCRs. Within the linear range, a power law was fitted to clonotype abundance distributions using maximum likelihood. When run on a single naive CD8 sample, MIGEC and the pipeline yielded similar UMI counts, similar unique TCR numbers and similar clonal distributions. The repertoires were searched for 7,322 CMV-associated CDR3 sequences that had been compiled from VDJdb and a published dataset. TCRdb itself trimmed the public reads at Q25 with fastp, ran MiXCR and retained productive beta chains. A single entry per CDR3 protein holds the most common genes and DNA from its merged rows. The V and J calls were determined by TCRdb, not by the authors. The table for this sample lists roughly 24,000 distinct CDR3 sequences; roughly 8.2% of them were counted only once. The ten most abundant clones make up 22% of the sample.

The sample belongs to a study of naive and memory T cell subsets (dated by TCRdb to about 2017). The study in broad terms: An open-source, UMI-based TCR alpha and beta sequencing pipeline was applied to sorted naive and memory peripheral blood T cell subsets. Complete agreement was observed between the functional CMV T cell responses and the IgG serology results. RNA was DNase-treated and reverse transcribed with TCR constant-region primers, mostly using SuperScript III. Points the paper makes about the study in general: TCR abundance followed a power law with an exponent that was different for naive and memory subsets but consistent across the three individuals. A clonotype was defined as a single alpha or beta chain sequence rather than as a paired alpha/beta receptor. In both CD4 and CD8 cells, going from naive through CM, EM and EMRA, the Gini index went up while Shannon and inverse Simpson diversity went down. The repertoire findings for the naive and memory subsets could not be validated against a ground truth, as none was available. RNA-based TCR counts may be influenced by expression changes linked to T cell activation and differentiation. Once error correction was done, more than 95% of naive TCR sequences showed up just once, which made the naive abundance distributions much steeper than those of the memory subsets.

TCR alpha and beta chain libraries were amplified separately from the second PCR step onward. To determine each donor's CMV status, fresh PBMCs were stimulated overnight with CMV viral lysate, and IFNgamma production from CD4+ T cells was then assessed. Miltenyi beads were used first to positively select CD4 T cells, and CD8 T cells were then positively selected from the CD4-negative fraction. After staining for CD3, CD4, CD8, CD45RA, CD27 and a live/dead dye, cells were sorted on a BD Aria II into four subsets based on CD45RA and CD27. Blood was obtained from a few healthy volunteers, and the blood from each volunteer was fractionated into CD4 and CD8 T cells and subsequently into four differentiation subsets. Around 110 ml of peripheral blood was taken from each donor, and PBMC were separated by density-gradient centrifugation on Ficoll-Paque PLUS. The sorted cells were lysed in RLT buffer, after which RNA was extracted using a Qiagen RNeasy kit and kept at -80 degrees C.

From V the trimming removes 6 bases and from J it removes 4 bases, while the gene matches leave 8 bases of the junction unaccounted for. The CDR3 numbers 14 residues from cysteine through phenylalanine. Kept here is only the CDR3 DNA, which spans 42 bases and is read in frame from base 1. CDR1 and CDR2 (WNHNN, SYGVQD) derive from the germline V gene (reference sequence). The TCR comes from a human donor in good health. Rearrangement joined TRBV10-1 to TRBJ2-5, and TRBD2 aligns with 7 junction nucleotides. Source material: central memory CD8+ T cells from blood. The cell subset or site label on this specimen signifies: central memory, CD45RA- CD27+. The encoded CDR3 is CASRDRLAIETQYF. The DNA sequence follows: TGCGCCAGCAGGGATAGACTAGCTATAGAGACCCAGTACTTC.